This T cell receptor (beta chain) was sequenced for a study of fetal regulatory T cell absence and autoimmunity. Study-level results: The oligoclonal enrichment was interpreted as supporting antigen-driven pancreatic autoimmunity before birth in IPEX syndrome. Compared with cord blood, pancreas showed oligoclonal TCR enrichment, some clones over 80-fold.

The survey-level immunoSEQ assay was used. Clones were sequenced by immunoSEQ multiplex PCR, and TCRdb holds only the in-frame ones, with some missing. The data contain about 43,000 clones, just under 85% of them singletons. The CDR3 is 13 amino acids. Germline V gene lookup returns CDR1 ENHRY and CDR2 SYGVKD. V was clipped by 7 bases and J by 6 bases, with 15 bases between them. Regarding this clone: The antigen is not known.

The rearrangement joins TRBV10-3 to TRBJ1-2; the D gene is possibly TRBD1 (6 bases). The sequence was obtained from a newborn boy with IPEX syndrome. The material sequenced was cord blood. CDR3 in amino acids: CAIKFAGGDGYTF. DNA of the CDR3: TGTGCCATCAAATTCGCGGGGGGCGATGGCTACACCTTC.